The TCR beta chain described here comes from a study of early T cells in non-severe SARS-CoV-2 infection. Trimming stripped 0 bases from V and 1 base from J, with 7 bases between. The CDR3 totals 14 residues. The germline V gene has CDR1 SGHRS and CDR2 YFSETQ. Using its own MiXCR run on the 5' RACE reads, TCRdb lists one record per CDR3 protein. The sample comprises tens of thousands of distinct CDR3 sequences, around a sixth of which are singletons, and roughly an eighth rests with the top ten. This clonotype has only a few counts. The sequence derives from an adult who was a healthcare worker with PCR-confirmed SARS-CoV-2 infection or an uninfected control (not recorded which). V gene TRBV5-1 combines with J gene TRBJ1-1; D gene unclear. The sample consisted of whole blood. CDR3 protein: CASSLAAGNTEAFF. CDR3 coding DNA: TGCGCCAGCAGCTTGGCCGCTGGGAACACTGAAGCTTTCTTT.